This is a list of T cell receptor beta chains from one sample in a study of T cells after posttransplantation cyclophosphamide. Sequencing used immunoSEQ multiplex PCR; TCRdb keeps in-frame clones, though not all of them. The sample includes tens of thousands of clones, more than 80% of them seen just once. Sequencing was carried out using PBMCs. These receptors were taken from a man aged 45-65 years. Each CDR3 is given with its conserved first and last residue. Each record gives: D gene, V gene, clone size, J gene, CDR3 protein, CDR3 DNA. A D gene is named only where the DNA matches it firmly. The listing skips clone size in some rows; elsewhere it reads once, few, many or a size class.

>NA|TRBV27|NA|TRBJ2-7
CASSLQGGGEQYF
TGTGCCAGCAGCTTGCAGGGAGGAGGGGAGCAGTACTTC
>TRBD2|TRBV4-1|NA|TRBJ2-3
CASSQASGGTQYF
TGCGCCAGCAGCCAAGCCAGCGGGGGTACGCAGTATTTT
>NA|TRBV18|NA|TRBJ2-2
CASSPTEGELFF
TGTGCCAGCTCACCCACAGAAGGGGAGCTGTTTTTT
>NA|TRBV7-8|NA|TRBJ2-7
CASSPLPLASGEQYF
TGTGCCAGCAGCCCCCTTCCTTTGGCAAGCGGCGAGCAGTACTTC
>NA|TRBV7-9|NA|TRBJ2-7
CASSLASQYSSYEQYF
TGTGCCAGCAGTCTAGCGAGCCAGTACAGCTCCTACGAGCAGTACTTC
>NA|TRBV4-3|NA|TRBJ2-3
CASSQDRGTSGASTDTQYF
TGCGCCAGCAGCCAAGATCGCGGTACCAGCGGAGCTAGCACAGATACGCAGTATTTT
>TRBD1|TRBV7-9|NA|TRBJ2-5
CASSSDRVIWETQYF
TGTGCCAGCAGCTCGGACAGGGTCATATGGGAGACCCAGTACTTC
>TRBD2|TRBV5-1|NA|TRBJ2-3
CASSLGLADTQYF
TGCGCCAGCTCCTTGGGACTAGCCGATACGCAGTATTTT
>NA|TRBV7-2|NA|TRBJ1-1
CASSFGGGTEAFF
TGTGCCAGCAGCTTTGGCGGTGGCACTGAAGCTTTCTTT
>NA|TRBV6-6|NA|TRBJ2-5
CASSYSWVTGTQYF
TGTGCCAGCAGTTACTCGTGGGTCACAGGGACCCAGTACTTC
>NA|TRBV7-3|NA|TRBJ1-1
CASSLLGGYTEAFF
TGTGCCAGCAGCTTATTAGGGGGATACACTGAAGCTTTCTTT
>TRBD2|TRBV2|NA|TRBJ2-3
CASSPLAGGLDTQYF
TGTGCCAGCAGTCCCCTCGCGGGGGGGCTAGATACGCAGTATTTT
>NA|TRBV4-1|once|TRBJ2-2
CASSQESGFGGELFF
TGCGCCAGCAGTCAAGAGTCAGGGTTCGGCGGGGAGCTGTTTTTT
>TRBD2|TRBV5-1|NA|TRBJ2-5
CASSWDRQLAGVWETQYF
TGCGCCAGCAGCTGGGATCGACAACTAGCGGGGGTTTGGGAGACCCAGTACTTC
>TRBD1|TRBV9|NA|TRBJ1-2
CASSASQLTGVGYTF
TGTGCCAGCAGCGCGAGCCAATTAACAGGGGTAGGCTACACCTTC
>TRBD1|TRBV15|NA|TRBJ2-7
CATSRGQVLRGGLSYEQYF
TGTGCCACCAGCAGAGGGCAAGTTCTTAGAGGGGGCTTATCCTACGAGCAGTACTTC
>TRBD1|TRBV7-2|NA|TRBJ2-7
CASSLIRDRTYEQYF
TGTGCCAGCAGCTTAATCCGGGACAGAACATACGAGCAGTACTTC
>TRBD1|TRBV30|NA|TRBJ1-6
CAWSVNFIKTGSLFNSPLHF
TGTGCCTGGAGTGTAAATTTTATAAAGACAGGGAGTCTTTTTAATTCACCCCTCCACTTT
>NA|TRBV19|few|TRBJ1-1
CASSIDQLLNTEAFF
TGTGCCAGTAGTATAGACCAGTTACTGAACACTGAAGCTTTCTTT
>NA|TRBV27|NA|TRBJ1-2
CASSLSLGGGYGYTF
TGTGCCAGCAGTTTATCGTTGGGGGGTGGGTATGGCTACACCTTC
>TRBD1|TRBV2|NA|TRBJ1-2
CASSEAGAGGGYTF
TGTGCCAGCAGTGAAGCGGGGGCAGGGGGTGGCTACACCTTC
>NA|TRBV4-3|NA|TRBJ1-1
CASSRGRGAEAFF
TGCGCCAGCAGCCGGGGACGGGGGGCTGAAGCTTTCTTT
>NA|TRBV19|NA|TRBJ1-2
CASHSHGYTF
TGTGCCAGTCACTCCCATGGCTACACCTTC
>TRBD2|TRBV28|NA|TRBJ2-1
CASSLPTSGGAWEQFF
TGTGCCAGCAGCCTTCCCACTAGCGGGGGGGCCTGGGAGCAGTTCTTC
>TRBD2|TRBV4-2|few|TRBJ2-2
CASSPESEREPGELFF
TGTGCCAGCAGCCCGGAATCGGAGCGGGAGCCCGGGGAGCTGTTTTTT
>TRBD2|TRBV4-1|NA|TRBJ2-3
CASSQISLAGGSADTQYF
TGCGCCAGCAGCCAGATCTCGCTAGCGGGAGGATCTGCAGATACGCAGTATTTT
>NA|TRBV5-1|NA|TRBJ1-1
CASSPGGETEAFF
TGCGCCAGCAGCCCCGGAGGTGAGACTGAAGCTTTCTTT
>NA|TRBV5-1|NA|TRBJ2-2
CASSFVGSTSGELFF
TGCGCCAGCAGCTTCGTCGGGAGCACCTCCGGGGAGCTGTTTTTT
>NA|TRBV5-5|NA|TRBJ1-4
CASSFEQQNEKLFF
TGTGCCAGCAGCTTTGAACAGCAAAATGAAAAACTGTTTTTT
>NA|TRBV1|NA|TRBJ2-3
CTSSPSGGAVDTQYF
TGCACCAGCAGCCCTAGCGGGGGGGCGGTCGATACGCAGTATTTT
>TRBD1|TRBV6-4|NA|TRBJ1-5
CASSSTGTQPQHF
TGTGCCAGCAGCTCGACAGGGACTCAGCCCCAGCATTTT
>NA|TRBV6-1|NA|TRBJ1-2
CASRFQGGDDYGYTF
TGTGCCAGCAGATTTCAAGGGGGAGACGACTATGGCTACACCTTC
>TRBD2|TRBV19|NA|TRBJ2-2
CASSMAGTLAATGELFF
TGTGCCAGTAGTATGGCGGGGACCCTAGCGGCCACCGGGGAGCTGTTTTTT
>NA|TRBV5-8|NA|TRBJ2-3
CASSQIDTQYF
TGTGCCAGCAGCCAAATCGATACGCAGTATTTT
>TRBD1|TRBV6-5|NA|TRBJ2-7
CASRMDRGTYGQYF
TGTGCCAGCAGAATGGACAGGGGGACCTACGGGCAGTACTTC
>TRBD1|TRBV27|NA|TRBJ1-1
CASSSPTGGPPNTEAFF
TGTGCCAGCAGTTCCCCGACAGGGGGCCCTCCTAACACTGAAGCTTTCTTT
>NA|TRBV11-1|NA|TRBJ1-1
CASSTTLQESTEAFF
TGTGCCAGCAGCACGACACTCCAGGAATCCACTGAAGCTTTCTTT
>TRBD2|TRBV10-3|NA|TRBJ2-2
CAISKLAGWGTGELFF
TGTGCCATCAGTAAACTAGCGGGATGGGGCACCGGGGAGCTGTTTTTT
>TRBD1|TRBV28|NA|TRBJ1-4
CASSSTGTGSEKLFF
TGTGCCAGCAGTTCGACCGGGACAGGGAGTGAAAAACTGTTTTTT
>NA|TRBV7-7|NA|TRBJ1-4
CASSLGGAGEKLFF
TGTGCTAGCAGCTTGGGGGGGGCTGGTGAAAAACTGTTTTTT
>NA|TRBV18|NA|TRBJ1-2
CASSPKRNYGYTF
TGTGCCAGCTCACCAAAACGGAACTATGGCTACACCTTC
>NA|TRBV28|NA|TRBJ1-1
CASSFRSLGAFF
TGTGCCAGCAGTTTCAGGTCTCTTGGGGCTTTCTTT
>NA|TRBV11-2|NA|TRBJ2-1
CASSLEWSSYNEQFF
TGTGCCAGCAGCTTAGAATGGAGCTCCTACAATGAGCAGTTCTTC
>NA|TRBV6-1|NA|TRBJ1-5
CASTLDRQQPQHF
TGTGCCTCTACCTTGGACAGACAGCAGCCCCAGCATTTT
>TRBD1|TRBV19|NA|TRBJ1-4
CATETQTGLLFF
TGTGCCACAGAAACACAGACAGGGCTGCTGTTTTTT
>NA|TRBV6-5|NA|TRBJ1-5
CASSYTQGGQPQHF
TGTGCCAGCAGTTACACACAAGGAGGCCAGCCCCAGCATTTT
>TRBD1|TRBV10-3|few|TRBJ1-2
CAISESDRGQGSYYYGYTF
TGTGCCATCAGTGAATCCGACAGGGGGCAAGGTAGCTACTACTATGGCTACACCTTC
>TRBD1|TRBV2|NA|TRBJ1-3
CASSRQGTWNTIYF
TGTGCCAGCAGTCGACAGGGGACGTGGAACACCATATATTTT
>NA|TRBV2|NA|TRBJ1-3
CASSPKRGRSSGNTIYF
TGTGCCAGCAGCCCAAAAAGGGGTCGTTCCTCTGGAAACACCATATATTTT
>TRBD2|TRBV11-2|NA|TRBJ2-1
CASSLKSGTGSYNEQFF
TGTGCCAGCAGCTTGAAAAGCGGGACGGGATCCTACAATGAGCAGTTCTTC
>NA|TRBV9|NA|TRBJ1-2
CASSVALRSTGYTF
TGTGCCAGCAGCGTAGCTCTAAGAAGTACTGGCTACACCTTC
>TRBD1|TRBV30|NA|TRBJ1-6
CAWTPDREVYNSPLHF
TGTGCCTGGACCCCTGACAGGGAGGTCTATAATTCACCCCTCCACTTT
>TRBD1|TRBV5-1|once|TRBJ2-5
CASSLGTASGQETQYF
TGCGCCAGCAGCTTAGGGACAGCCTCCGGGCAAGAGACCCAGTACTTC